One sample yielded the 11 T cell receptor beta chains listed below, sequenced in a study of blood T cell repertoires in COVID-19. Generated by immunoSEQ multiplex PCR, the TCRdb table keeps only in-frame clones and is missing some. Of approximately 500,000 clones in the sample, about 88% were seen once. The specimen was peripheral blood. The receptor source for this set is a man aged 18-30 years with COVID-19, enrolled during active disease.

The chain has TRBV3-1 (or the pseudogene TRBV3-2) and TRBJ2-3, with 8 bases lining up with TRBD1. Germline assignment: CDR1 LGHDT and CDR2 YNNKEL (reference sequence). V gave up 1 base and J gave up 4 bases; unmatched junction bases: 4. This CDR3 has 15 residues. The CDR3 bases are TGTGCCAGCAGCCAAGTCGGGACAGGACCAGATACGCAGTATTTT. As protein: CASSQVGTGPDTQYF.

The CDR3 sequence is CASSIRQAGHEQFF. The DNA for the CDR3 is TGTGCCAGTAGTATAAGGCAGGCTGGGCATGAGCAGTTCTTC. The V call is TRBV19, the J call TRBJ2-1, with unresolved D. Germline V gives CDR1 LNHDA, CDR2 SQIVND (reference sequence). Trimming took 2 bases from V and 8 from J, leaving 13 bases between them. The CDR3 is 14 residues long.

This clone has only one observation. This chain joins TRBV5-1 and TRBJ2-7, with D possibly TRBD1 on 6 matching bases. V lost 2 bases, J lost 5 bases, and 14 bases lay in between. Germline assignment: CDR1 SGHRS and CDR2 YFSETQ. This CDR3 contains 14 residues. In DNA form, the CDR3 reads TGCGCCAGCAGCTTTACAGGGAAGAAGCACGAGCAGTACTTC. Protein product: CASSFTGKKHEQYF.

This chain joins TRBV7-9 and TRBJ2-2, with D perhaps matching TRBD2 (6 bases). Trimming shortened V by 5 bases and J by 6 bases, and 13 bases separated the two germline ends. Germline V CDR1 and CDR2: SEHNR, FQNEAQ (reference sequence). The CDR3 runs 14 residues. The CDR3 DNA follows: TGTGCCAGCAGCCACGCGACTAGTCCCGGGGAGCTGTTTTTT. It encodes CASSHATSPGELFF.

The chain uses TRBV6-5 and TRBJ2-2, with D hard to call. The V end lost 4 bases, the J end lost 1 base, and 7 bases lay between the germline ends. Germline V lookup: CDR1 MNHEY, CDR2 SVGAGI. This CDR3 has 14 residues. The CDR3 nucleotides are TGTGCCAGCAGTTTCAGGCAGAACACCGGGGAGCTGTTTTTT. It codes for CASSFRQNTGELFF.

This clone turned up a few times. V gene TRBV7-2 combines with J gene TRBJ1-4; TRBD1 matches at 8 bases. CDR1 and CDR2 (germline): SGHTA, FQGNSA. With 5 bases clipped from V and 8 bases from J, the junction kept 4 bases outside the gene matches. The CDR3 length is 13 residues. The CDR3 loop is CASSRGQDEKLFF. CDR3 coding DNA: TGTGCCAGCAGCCGGGGACAGGACGAAAAACTGTTTTTT.

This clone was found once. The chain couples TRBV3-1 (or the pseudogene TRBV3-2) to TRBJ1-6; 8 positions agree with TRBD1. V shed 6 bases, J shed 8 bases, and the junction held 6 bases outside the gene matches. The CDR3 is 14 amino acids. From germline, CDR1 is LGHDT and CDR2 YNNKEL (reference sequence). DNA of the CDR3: TGTGCCAGCAGAGACGACAGGGGCGATTCACCCCTCCACTTT. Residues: CASRDDRGDSPLHF.

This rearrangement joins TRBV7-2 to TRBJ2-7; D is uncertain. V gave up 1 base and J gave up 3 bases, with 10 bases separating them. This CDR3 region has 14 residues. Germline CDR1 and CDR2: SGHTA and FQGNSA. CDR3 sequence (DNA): TGTGCCAGCAGCTTAGGCCCCACTCTCTACGAGCAGTACTTC. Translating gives CASSLGPTLYEQYF.

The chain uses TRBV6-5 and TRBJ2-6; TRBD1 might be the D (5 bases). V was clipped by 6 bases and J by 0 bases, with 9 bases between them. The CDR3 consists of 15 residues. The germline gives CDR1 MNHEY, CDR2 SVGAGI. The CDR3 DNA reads TGTGCCAGCAGAAGACAGTTCTCTGGGGCCAACGTCCTGACTTTC. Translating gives CASRRQFSGANVLTF.

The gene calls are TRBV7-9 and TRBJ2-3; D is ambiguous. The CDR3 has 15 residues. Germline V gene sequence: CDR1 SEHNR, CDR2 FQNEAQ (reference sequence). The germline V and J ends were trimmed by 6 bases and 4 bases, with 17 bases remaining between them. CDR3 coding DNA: TGTGCCAGCAGAAAAACAGACGTCGAAGCAGATACGCAGTATTTT. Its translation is CASRKTDVEADTQYF.

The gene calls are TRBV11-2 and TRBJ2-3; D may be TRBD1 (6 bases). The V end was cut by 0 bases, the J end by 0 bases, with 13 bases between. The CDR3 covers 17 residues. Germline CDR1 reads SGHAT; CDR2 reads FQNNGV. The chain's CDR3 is CASSLDLRGSSTDTQYF. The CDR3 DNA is TGTGCCAGCAGCTTAGACCTCAGGGGTTCGAGCACAGATACGCAGTATTTT.